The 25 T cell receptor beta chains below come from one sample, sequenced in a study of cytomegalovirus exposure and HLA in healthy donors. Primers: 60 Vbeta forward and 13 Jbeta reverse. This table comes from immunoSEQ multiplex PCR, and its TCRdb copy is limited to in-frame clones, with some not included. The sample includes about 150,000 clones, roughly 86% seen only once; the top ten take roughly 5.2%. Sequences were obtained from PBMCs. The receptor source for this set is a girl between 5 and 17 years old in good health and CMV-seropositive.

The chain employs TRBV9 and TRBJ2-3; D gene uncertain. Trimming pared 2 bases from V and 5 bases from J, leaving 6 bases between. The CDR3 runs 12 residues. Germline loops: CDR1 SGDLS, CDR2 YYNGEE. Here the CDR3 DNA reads TGTGCCAGCAGCGTCGAGTTAGATACGCAGTATTTT. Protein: CASSVELDTQYF.

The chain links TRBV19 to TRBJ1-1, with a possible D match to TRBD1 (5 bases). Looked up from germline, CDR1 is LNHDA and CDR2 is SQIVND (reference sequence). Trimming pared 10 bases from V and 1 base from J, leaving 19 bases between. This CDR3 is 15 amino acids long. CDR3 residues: CATKHPGASNTEAFF. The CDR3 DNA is TGTGCCACTAAACACCCTGGGGCGTCGAACACTGAAGCTTTCTTT.

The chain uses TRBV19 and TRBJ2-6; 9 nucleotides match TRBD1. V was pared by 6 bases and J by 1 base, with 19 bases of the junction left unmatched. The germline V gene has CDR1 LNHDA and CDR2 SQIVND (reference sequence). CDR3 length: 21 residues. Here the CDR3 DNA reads TGTGCCAGTAGGTGGGGGGATTTAAAACAGGGGGCGACATCTGGGGCCAACGTCCTGACTTTC. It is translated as CASRWGDLKQGATSGANVLTF.

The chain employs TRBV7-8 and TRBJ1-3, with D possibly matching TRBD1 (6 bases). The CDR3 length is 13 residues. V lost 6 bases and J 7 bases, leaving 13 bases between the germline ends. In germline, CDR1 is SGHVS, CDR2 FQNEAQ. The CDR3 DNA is TGTGCCAGCAGGGCCGGGACACCGAACACCATATATTTT. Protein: CASRAGTPNTIYF.

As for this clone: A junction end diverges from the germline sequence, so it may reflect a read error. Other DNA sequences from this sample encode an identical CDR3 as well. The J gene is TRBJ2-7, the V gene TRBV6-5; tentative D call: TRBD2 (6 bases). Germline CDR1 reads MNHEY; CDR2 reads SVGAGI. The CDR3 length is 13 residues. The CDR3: CASRNPGDGEQYF. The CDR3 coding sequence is TGTGCCAGCAGGAACCCGGGGGACGGCGAGCAATACTTC.

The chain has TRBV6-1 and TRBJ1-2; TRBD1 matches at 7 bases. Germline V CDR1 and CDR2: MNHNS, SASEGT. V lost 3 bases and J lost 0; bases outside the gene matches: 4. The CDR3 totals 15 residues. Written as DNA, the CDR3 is TGTGCCAGCAGTGAGAGGGGGCGAGCTAACTATGGCTACACCTTC. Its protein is CASSERGRANYGYTF.

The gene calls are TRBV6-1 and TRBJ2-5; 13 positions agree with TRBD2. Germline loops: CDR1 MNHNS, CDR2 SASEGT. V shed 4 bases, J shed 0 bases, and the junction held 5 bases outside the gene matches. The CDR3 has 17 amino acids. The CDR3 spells CASSALAGGRYQETQYF. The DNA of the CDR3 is TGTGCCAGCAGTGCACTAGCGGGGGGGCGATACCAAGAGACCCAGTACTTC.

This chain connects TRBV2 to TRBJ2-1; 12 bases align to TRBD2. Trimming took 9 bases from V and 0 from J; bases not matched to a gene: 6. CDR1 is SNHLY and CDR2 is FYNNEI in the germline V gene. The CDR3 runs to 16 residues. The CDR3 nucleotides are TGTGCCAGTGCCTCTAGCGGGGGGGCCTCCTACAATGAGCAGTTCTTC. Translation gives CASASSGGASYNEQFF.

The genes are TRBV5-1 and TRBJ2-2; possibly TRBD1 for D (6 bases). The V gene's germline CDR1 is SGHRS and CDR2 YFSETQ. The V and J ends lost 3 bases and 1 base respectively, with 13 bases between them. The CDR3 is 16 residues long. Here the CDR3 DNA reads TGCGCCAGCAGCTGGGGGACATCAATGAACACCGGGGAGCTGTTTTTT. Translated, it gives CASSWGTSMNTGELFF.

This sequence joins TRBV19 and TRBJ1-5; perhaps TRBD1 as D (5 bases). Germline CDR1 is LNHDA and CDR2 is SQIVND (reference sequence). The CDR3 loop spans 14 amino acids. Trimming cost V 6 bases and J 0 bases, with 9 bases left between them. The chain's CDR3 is CASSAGYSNQPQHF. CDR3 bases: TGTGCCAGTAGCGCAGGGTATAGCAATCAGCCCCAGCATTTT.

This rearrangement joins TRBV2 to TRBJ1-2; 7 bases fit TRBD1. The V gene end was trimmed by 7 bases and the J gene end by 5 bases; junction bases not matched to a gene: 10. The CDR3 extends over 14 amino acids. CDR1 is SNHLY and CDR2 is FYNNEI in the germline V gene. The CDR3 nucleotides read TGTGCCAGCATGCGGACAGGCAATGGGTATGGCTACACCTTC. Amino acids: CASMRTGNGYGYTF.

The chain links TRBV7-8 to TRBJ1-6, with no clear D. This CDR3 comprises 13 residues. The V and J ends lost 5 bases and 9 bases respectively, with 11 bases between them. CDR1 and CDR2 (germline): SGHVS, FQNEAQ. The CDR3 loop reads CASSTTEGSPLHF. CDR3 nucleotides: TGTGCCAGCAGCACTACTGAGGGTTCACCCCTCCACTTT.

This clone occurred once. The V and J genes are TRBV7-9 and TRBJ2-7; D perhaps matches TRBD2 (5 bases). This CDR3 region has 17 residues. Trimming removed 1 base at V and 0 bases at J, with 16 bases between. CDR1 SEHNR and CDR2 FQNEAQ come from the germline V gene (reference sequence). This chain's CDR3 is CASSLGRTVGSSYEQYF. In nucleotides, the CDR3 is TGTGCCAGCAGCTTAGGGAGGACGGTTGGCTCCTCCTACGAGCAGTACTTC.

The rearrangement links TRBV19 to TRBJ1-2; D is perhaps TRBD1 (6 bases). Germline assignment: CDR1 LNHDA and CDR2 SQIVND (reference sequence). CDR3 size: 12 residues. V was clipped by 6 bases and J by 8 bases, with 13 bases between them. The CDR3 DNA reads TGTGCCAGTAGCAGGACAGCCGAAGGCTACACCTTC. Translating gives CASSRTAEGYTF.

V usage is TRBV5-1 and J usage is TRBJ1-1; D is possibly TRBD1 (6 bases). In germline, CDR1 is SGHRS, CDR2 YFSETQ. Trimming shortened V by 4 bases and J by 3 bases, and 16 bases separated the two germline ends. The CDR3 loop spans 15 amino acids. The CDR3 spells CASSLGPEGDTEAFF. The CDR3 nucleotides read TGCGCCAGCAGCCTCGGACCCGAGGGGGACACTGAAGCTTTCTTT.

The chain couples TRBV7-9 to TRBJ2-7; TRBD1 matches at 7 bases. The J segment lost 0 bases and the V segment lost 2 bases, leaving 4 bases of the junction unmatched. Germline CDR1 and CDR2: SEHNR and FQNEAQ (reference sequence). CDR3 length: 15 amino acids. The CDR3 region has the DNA TGTGCCAGCAGCTTAAGGCAGGGGGACTCCTACGAGCAGTACTTC. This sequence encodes CASSLRQGDSYEQYF.

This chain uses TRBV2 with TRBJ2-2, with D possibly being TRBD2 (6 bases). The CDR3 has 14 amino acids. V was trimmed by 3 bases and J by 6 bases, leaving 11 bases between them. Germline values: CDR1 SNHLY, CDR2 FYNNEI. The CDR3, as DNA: TGTGCCAGCAGTGAGCTAGGAGGGGCCGGGGAGCTGTTTTTT. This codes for CASSELGGAGELFF.

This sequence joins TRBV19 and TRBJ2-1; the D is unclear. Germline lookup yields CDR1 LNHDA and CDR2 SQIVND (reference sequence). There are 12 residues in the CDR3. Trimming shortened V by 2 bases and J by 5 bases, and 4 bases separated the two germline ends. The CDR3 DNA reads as TGTGCCAGTAGTATATCCGACAATGAGCAGTTCTTC. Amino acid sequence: CASSISDNEQFF.

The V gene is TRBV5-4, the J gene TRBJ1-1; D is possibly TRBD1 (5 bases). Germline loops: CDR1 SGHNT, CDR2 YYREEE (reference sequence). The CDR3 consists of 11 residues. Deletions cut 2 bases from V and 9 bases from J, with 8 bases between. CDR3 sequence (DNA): TGTGCCAGCAGCTTCGCAGGGAAAGCTTTCTTT. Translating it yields CASSFAGKAFF.

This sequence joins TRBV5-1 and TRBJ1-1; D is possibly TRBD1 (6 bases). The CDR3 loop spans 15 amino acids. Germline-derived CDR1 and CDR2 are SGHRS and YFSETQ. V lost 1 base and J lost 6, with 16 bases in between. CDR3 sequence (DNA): TGCGCCAGCAGCTTGCCTACAGGGTTGGGGTCTGAAGCTTTCTTT. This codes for CASSLPTGLGSEAFF.

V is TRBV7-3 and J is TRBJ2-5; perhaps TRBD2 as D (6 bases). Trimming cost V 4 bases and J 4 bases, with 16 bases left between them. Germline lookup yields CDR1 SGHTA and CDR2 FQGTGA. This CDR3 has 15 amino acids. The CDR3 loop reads CASSSRNDGGETQYF. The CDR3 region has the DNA TGTGCCAGCAGCTCCCGCAACGACGGGGGAGAGACCCAGTACTTC. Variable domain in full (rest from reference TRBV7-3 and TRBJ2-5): GAGVSQTPSNKVTEKGKYVELRCDPISGHTALYWYRQSLGQGPEFLIYFQGTGAADDSGLPNDRFFAVRPEGSVSTLKIQRTERGDSAVYLCASSSRNDGGETQYFGPGTRLLVL.

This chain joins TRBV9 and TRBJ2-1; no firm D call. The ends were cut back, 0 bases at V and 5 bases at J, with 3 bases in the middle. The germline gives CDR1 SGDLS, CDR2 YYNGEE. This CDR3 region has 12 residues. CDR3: CASSVGDNEQFF. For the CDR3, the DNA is TGTGCCAGCAGCGTAGGCGACAATGAGCAGTTCTTC.

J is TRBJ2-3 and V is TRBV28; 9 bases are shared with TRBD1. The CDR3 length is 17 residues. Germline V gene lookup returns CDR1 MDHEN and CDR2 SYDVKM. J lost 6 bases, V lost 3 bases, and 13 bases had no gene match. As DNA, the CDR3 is TGTGCCAGCAGTTTGTCGTCAGGGACAGGGTTAAGGGATACGCAGTATTTT. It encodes CASSLSSGTGLRDTQYF.

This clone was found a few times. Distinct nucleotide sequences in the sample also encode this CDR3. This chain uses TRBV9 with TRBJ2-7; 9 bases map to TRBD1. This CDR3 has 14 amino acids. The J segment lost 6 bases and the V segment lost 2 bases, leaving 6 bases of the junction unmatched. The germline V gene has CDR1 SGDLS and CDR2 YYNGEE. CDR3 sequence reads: CASSVGQGFSEQYF. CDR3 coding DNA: TGTGCCAGCAGCGTCGGACAGGGGTTTTCCGAGCAGTACTTC.

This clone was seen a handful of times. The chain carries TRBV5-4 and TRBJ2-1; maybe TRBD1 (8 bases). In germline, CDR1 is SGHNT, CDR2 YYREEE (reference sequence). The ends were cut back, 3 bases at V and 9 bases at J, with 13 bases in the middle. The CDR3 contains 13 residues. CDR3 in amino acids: CASSSDREGEQFF. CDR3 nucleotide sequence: TGTGCCAGCAGCTCGGACAGGGAGGGTGAGCAGTTCTTC.